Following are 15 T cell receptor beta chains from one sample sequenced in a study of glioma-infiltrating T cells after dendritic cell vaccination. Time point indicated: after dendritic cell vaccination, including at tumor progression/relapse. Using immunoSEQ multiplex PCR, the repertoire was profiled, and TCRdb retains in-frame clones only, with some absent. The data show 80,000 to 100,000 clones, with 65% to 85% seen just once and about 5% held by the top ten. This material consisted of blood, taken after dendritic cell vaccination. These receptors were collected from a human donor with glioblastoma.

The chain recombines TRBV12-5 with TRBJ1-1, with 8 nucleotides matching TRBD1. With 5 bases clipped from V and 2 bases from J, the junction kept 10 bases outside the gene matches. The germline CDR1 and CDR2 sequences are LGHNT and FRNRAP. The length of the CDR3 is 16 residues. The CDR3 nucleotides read TGTGCTAGTGGTCGCACTACAGGGGGTGGAAACACTGAAGCTTTCTTT. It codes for CASGRTTGGGNTEAFF.

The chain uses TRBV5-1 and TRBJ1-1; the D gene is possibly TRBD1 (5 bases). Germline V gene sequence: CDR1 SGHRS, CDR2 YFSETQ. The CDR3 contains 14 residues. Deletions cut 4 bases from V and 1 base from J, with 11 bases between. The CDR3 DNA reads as TGCGCCAGCAGCCCCGACAGAGGGAACACTGAAGCTTTCTTT. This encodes CASSPDRGNTEAFF.

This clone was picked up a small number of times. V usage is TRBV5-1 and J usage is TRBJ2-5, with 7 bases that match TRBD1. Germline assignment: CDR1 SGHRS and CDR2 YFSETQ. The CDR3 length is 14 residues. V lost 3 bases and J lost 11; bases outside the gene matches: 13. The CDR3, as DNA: TGCGCCAGCAGCTCTGGGACAGAATATACCAATCAGTACTTC. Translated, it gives CASSSGTEYTNQYF.

The CDR3 DNA sequence: TGTGCCAGCACTTTGGGGAGTGAAAAACTGTTTTTT. Amino acids: CASTLGSEKLFF. V usage is TRBV28 and J usage is TRBJ1-4; D gene ambiguous. The CDR3 is made up of 12 amino acids. CDR1 is MDHEN, CDR2 SYDVKM, per germline. V was trimmed by 7 bases and J by 7 bases, leaving 10 bases between them.

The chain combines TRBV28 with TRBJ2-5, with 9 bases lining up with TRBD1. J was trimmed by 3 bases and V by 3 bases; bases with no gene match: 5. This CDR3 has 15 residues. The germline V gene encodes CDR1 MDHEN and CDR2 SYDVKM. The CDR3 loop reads CASSFGGTGKETQYF. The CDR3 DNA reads TGTGCCAGCAGTTTTGGAGGGACAGGGAAAGAGACCCAGTACTTC.

The CDR3 spells CASSAGTIGNTIYF. CDR3 in DNA: TGTGCCAGCAGTGCCGGGACAATAGGAAACACCATATATTTT. The chain joins TRBV2 to TRBJ1-3; D may be TRBD1 (6 bases). Trimming left V 4 bases short and J 4 bases short, with 11 bases between. The CDR3 has 14 residues. Germline lookup yields CDR1 SNHLY and CDR2 FYNNEI.

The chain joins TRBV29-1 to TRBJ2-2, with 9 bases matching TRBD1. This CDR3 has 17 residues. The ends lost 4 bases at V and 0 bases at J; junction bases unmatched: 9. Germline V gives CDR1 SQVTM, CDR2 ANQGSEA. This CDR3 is CSVGIVQGAANTGELFF. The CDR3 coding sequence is TGCAGCGTTGGGATCGTACAGGGGGCCGCGAACACCGGGGAGCTGTTTTTT.

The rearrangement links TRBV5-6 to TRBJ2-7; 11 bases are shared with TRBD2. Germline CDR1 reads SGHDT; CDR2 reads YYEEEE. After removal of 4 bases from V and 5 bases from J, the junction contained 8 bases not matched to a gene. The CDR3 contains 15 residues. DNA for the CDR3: TGTGCCAGCAGCGGTACTAGCGGGAGCATCGACGAGCAGTACTTC. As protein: CASSGTSGSIDEQYF.

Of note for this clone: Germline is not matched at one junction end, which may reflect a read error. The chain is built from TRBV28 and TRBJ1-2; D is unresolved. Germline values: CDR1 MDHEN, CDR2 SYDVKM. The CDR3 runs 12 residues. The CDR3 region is CASSLTNYGCTF. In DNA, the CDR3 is TGTGCCAGCAGCCTCACTAACTATGGCTGCACCTTC.

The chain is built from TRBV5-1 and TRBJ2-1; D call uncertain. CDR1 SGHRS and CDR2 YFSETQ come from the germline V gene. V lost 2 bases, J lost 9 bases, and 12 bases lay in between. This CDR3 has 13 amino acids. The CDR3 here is CASSFPSSTEQFF. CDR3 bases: TGCGCCAGCAGCTTCCCCTCTAGTACTGAGCAGTTCTTC.

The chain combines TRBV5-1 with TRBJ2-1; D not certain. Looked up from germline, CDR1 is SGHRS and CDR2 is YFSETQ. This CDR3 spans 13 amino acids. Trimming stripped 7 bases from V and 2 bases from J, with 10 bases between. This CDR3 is CASGPQAYNEQFF. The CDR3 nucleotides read TGCGCCAGCGGGCCTCAAGCCTACAATGAGCAGTTCTTC.

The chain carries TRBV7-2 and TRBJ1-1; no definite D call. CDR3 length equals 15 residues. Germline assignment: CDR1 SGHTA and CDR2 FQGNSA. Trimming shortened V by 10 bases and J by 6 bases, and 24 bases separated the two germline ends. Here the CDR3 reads CAIYEEGYRVAEAFF. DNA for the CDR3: TGTGCCATCTACGAAGAGGGATACCGGGTGGCTGAAGCTTTCTTT. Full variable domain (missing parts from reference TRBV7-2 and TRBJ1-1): GAGVSQSPSNKVTEKGKDVELRCDPISGHTALYWYRQSLGQGLEFLIYFQGNSAPDKSGLPSDRFSAERTGGSVSTLTIQRTQQEDSAVYLCAIYEEGYRVAEAFFGQGTRLTVV.

The CDR3 is CASSLRSTSGLNEQFF. The CDR3 DNA reads as TGTGCCAGCAGTTTACGATCGACTAGCGGCCTCAATGAGCAGTTCTTC. V usage is TRBV27 and J usage is TRBJ2-1, with TRBD2 matching 9 bases. The germline gives CDR1 MNHEY, CDR2 SMNVEV (reference sequence). CDR3 length equals 16 residues. The J segment lost 6 bases and the V segment lost 2 bases, leaving 8 bases of the junction unmatched.

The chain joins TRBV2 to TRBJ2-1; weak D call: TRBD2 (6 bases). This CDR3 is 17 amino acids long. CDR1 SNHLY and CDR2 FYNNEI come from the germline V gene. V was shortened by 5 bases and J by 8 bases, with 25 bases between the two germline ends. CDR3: CASSRFRLGGASDEQFF. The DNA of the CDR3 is TGTGCCAGCAGTAGATTTCGACTAGGAGGGGCATCGGATGAGCAGTTCTTC.

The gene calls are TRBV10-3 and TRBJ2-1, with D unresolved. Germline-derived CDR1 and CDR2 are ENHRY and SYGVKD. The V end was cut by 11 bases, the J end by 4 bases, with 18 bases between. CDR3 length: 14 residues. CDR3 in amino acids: CASQLGNLYNEQFF. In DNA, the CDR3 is TGTGCCTCACAGCTCGGTAACTTGTACAATGAGCAGTTCTTC.